This TCR beta chain was profiled in a study of cytomegalovirus exposure and HLA in healthy donors. PCR used 60 Vbeta primers and 13 Jbeta primers. Here immunoSEQ multiplex PCR was the method, and the copy in TCRdb shows in-frame clones only, minus some. The sample shows approximately 150,000 clones, 75% to 85% of them seen only once. This clone has more than one count but fewer than ten. This CDR3 is 15 amino acids long. Deletions cut 4 bases from V and 1 base from J, with 13 bases between. Germline V gene data show CDR1 as KGHSH and CDR2 as LQKENI. Specimen: PBMCs. The chain carries TRBV18 and TRBJ2-5; D unresolved. This clonotype was obtained from a human donor in good health. CDR3 sequence reads: CASSRRITSQETQYF. The CDR3 bases are TGTGCCAGCTCACGGCGGATAACAAGCCAAGAGACCCAGTACTTC.